This passage covers 22 T cell receptor beta chains from one sample sequenced in a study of blood T cell repertoires in COVID-19. Assay: immunoSEQ multiplex PCR; the TCRdb copy retains only in-frame clones and omits some. Altogether approximately 45,000 clones are present, approximately 87% being singletons, with the ten largest covering roughly 3.7%. The specimen was peripheral blood. These receptors originate from a man aged 40-55 years with COVID-19, enrolled during active disease.

The chain combines TRBV5-1 with TRBJ1-2; 9 bases line up with TRBD1. The V gene end was trimmed by 0 bases and the J gene end by 5 bases; junction bases not matched to a gene: 2. Germline V CDR1 and CDR2: SGHRS, YFSETQ. The length of the CDR3 is 14 residues. The CDR3 spells CASSLGQGDYGYTF. In nucleotides, the CDR3 is TGCGCCAGCAGCTTGGGACAGGGGGATTATGGCTACACCTTC.

This chain uses TRBV19 with TRBJ2-7, with D tentatively TRBD2 (6 bases). V lost 6 bases to trimming and J lost 0 bases, with 12 bases between them. The length of the CDR3 is 14 residues. CDR1 is LNHDA, CDR2 SQIVND, per germline (reference sequence). CDR3 amino acids: CASRLAADSYEQYF. CDR3 bases: TGTGCCAGTAGATTAGCGGCAGACTCCTACGAGCAGTACTTC.

The CDR3 DNA sequence: TGTGCCAGCAGCTTAGGGGTAGCGGTACAAGAGACCCAGTACTTC. It is translated as CASSLGVAVQETQYF. This chain links TRBV7-9 with TRBJ2-5, with a possible D match to TRBD2 (6 bases). V dropped 1 base and J dropped 2 bases, with 11 bases sitting between them. The CDR3 contains 15 residues. The germline gives CDR1 SEHNR, CDR2 FQNEAQ (reference sequence).

This clone was detected a few times. This chain joins TRBV2 and TRBJ2-5, with 15 bases identical to TRBD2. J lost 4 bases, V lost 6 bases, and 12 bases had no gene match. Germline CDR1 reads SNHLY; CDR2 reads FYNNEI. The CDR3 is made up of 18 amino acids. CDR3 in DNA: TGTGCCAGCAGCGCACCGGGACTAGCGGGGGGCTCACCAGAGACCCAGTACTTC. This translates into CASSAPGLAGGSPETQYF.

This sequence joins TRBV30 and TRBJ1-4; 7 bases match TRBD1. Looked up from germline, CDR1 is GTSNPN and CDR2 is SVGIG (reference sequence). V shed 0 bases and J 5 bases; nucleotides not matched to a gene: 6. This CDR3 is 15 amino acids long. The CDR3: CAWSVGDRRNEKLFF. In nucleotides, the CDR3 is TGTGCCTGGAGTGTTGGGGACAGAAGGAATGAAAAACTGTTTTTT.

The rearrangement uses TRBV28 and TRBJ2-1, with D possibly TRBD2 on 6 matching bases. Germline values: CDR1 MDHEN, CDR2 SYDVKM. Trimming removed 7 bases from V and 8 bases from J, with 12 bases in between. This CDR3 comprises 12 residues. The CDR3 sequence: CASNPGGHEQFF. As DNA, the CDR3 is TGTGCCAGCAATCCCGGGGGACATGAGCAGTTCTTC.

The chain joins TRBV2 to TRBJ2-7; TRBD1 matches at 7 bases. Germline-derived CDR1 and CDR2 are SNHLY and FYNNEI. V lost 8 bases and J lost 0; bases outside the gene matches: 4. The CDR3 is 13 residues long. The CDR3 protein is CASGRDSSYEQYF. CDR3 in DNA: TGTGCCAGCGGCCGGGACAGCTCCTACGAGCAGTACTTC.

This chain links TRBV7-8 with TRBJ1-6, with D possibly matching TRBD1 (6 bases). This CDR3 has 14 amino acids. V shed 1 base and J shed 10 bases, with 11 bases lying between them. From germline, CDR1 is SGHVS and CDR2 FQNEAQ. The CDR3 sequence is CASSLVSGASPLHF. Written as DNA, the CDR3 is TGTGCCAGCAGCTTAGTATCAGGGGCCTCACCCCTCCACTTT. Using reference TRBV7-8 and TRBJ1-6 for the parts outside the CDR3, the full variable domain is GAGVSQSPRYKVAKRGQDVALRCDPISGHVSLFWYQQALGQGPEFLTYFQNEAQLDKSGLPSDRFFAERPEGSVSTLKIQRTQQEDSAVYLCASSLVSGASPLHFGNGTRLTVT.

This clone occurred once. The J gene is TRBJ1-1, the V gene TRBV28; D unclear. Germline assignment: CDR1 MDHEN and CDR2 SYDVKM. The length of the CDR3 is 13 residues. V lost 1 base, J lost 2 bases, and 5 bases lay in between. The CDR3 spells CASSLSGNTEAFF. The DNA for the CDR3 is TGTGCCAGCAGTTTATCAGGTAACACTGAAGCTTTCTTT.

This clone was counted once. The chain links TRBV19 to TRBJ1-2; 7 positions agree with TRBD1. Germline V gives CDR1 LNHDA, CDR2 SQIVND (reference sequence). J lost 7 bases, V lost 9 bases, and 14 bases had no gene match. The CDR3 covers 14 residues. In nucleotides, the CDR3 is TGTGCCAGGGCCAGAATACAGGGGAAAATTGGCTACACCTTC. This encodes CARARIQGKIGYTF.

This clone was seen a single time. The chain combines TRBV12-3 or TRBV12-4 with TRBJ1-2; weak D call: TRBD1 (6 bases). CDR3 length equals 13 residues. V lost 3 bases and J 2 bases, leaving 7 bases between the germline ends. The DNA for the CDR3 is TGTGCCAGCAGTTTCGGACAGAACTATGGCTACACCTTC. This gives the protein CASSFGQNYGYTF.

J is TRBJ1-1 and V is TRBV25-1, with D uncertain. Germline-derived CDR1 and CDR2 are MGHDK and SYGVNS. CDR3 length: 15 residues. The V end lost 4 bases, the J end lost 0 bases, and 12 bases lay between the germline ends. CDR3 sequence: CASSAAYSMNTEAFF. Here the CDR3 DNA reads TGTGCCAGCAGTGCTGCCTACTCTATGAACACTGAAGCTTTCTTT.

This clone was seen a handful of times. The rearrangement joins TRBV30 to TRBJ1-5; D is possibly TRBD1 (5 bases). CDR1 and CDR2 (germline): GTSNPN, SVGIG (reference sequence). This CDR3 contains 13 residues. The V end lost 2 bases, the J end lost 3 bases, and 8 bases lay between the germline ends. CDR3 amino acids: CAWSIQVNQPQHF. CDR3 DNA: TGTGCCTGGAGTATACAGGTCAATCAGCCCCAGCATTTT.

This clone has just one count. The J gene is TRBJ2-7, the V gene TRBV6-5; possibly TRBD2 for D (6 bases). The V gene's germline CDR1 is MNHEY and CDR2 SVGAGI. This CDR3 contains 12 residues. Trimming stripped 2 bases from V and 5 bases from J, with 7 bases between. The CDR3 here is CASSYGGNEQYF. CDR3 DNA sequence: TGTGCCAGCAGTTACGGGGGGAACGAGCAGTACTTC.

The chain recombines TRBV3-1 (or the pseudogene TRBV3-2) with TRBJ2-7, with D possibly TRBD2 on 7 matching bases. This CDR3 comprises 14 residues. Per the germline V gene, CDR1 is LGHDT and CDR2 is YNNKEL (reference sequence). V was pared by 2 bases and J by 7 bases, with 15 bases between. The CDR3 here is CASSQTAGRGEQYF. CDR3 coding DNA: TGTGCCAGCAGCCAAACGGCGGGGAGGGGGGAGCAGTACTTC.

The chain recombines TRBV4-1 with TRBJ2-3, with unresolved D. The germline V gene encodes CDR1 MGHRA and CDR2 YSYEKL. The germline V and J ends were trimmed by 2 bases and 0 bases, with 6 bases remaining between them. The CDR3 has 14 amino acids. The CDR3 nucleotides are TGCGCCAGCAGCCAAAGCCTCAGCACAGATACGCAGTATTTT. Protein sequence: CASSQSLSTDTQYF.

V gene TRBV10-1 combines with J gene TRBJ1-2; possible D gene TRBD1, 5 bases. Trimming took off 3 bases at V and 8 bases at J, with 10 bases between the two ends. The germline V gene has CDR1 WNHNN and CDR2 SYGVQD (reference sequence). This CDR3 has 12 amino acids. CDR3 sequence (DNA): TGCGCCAGCAGTGATGGGGCAGTCGGCTACACCTTC. It codes for CASSDGAVGYTF.

V usage is TRBV18 and J usage is TRBJ2-7; 7 nucleotides agree with TRBD1. The length of the CDR3 is 14 residues. The germline gives CDR1 KGHSH, CDR2 LQKENI. V dropped 3 bases and J dropped 5; count of bases not matched to a gene: 7. The CDR3 coding sequence is TGTGCCAGCTCACCTCTTTCGACAGGGAACGAGCAGTACTTC. The encoded protein is CASSPLSTGNEQYF.

This clone has a single count. This chain joins TRBV7-2 and TRBJ2-3; D not resolved. CDR3 length equals 13 residues. The germline V gene has CDR1 SGHTA and CDR2 FQGNSA. Trimming shortened V by 5 bases and J by 0 bases, and 6 bases separated the two germline ends. The DNA for the CDR3 is TGTGCCAGCAGCCAATTTAGCACAGATACGCAGTATTTT. Its translation: CASSQFSTDTQYF.

The chain recombines TRBV9 with TRBJ2-1, with TRBD1 matching 8 bases. The ends lost 3 bases at V and 1 base at J; junction bases unmatched: 6. Germline CDR1 SGDLS, CDR2 YYNGEE. CDR3 length: 16 residues. The CDR3 bases are TGTGCCAGCAGCGAACAGGGGGGAGAATCCTACAATGAGCAGTTCTTC. This encodes CASSEQGGESYNEQFF.

The chain combines TRBV7-3 with TRBJ2-1, with D maybe TRBD2 (6 bases). V was clipped by 5 bases and J by 3 bases, with 11 bases between them. Per the germline V gene, CDR1 is SGHTA and CDR2 is FQGTGA. There are 14 residues in the CDR3. The CDR3 region has the DNA TGTGCCAGCAGCCACGGGGGTAGCTACAATGAGCAGTTCTTC. This codes for CASSHGGSYNEQFF. The full variable domain, in which reference TRBV7-3 and TRBJ2-1 provide the parts outside the CDR3, is GAGVSQTPSNKVTEKGKYVELRCDPISGHTALYWYRQSLGQGPEFLIYFQGTGAADDSGLPNDRFFAVRPEGSVSTLKIQRTERGDSAVYLCASSHGGSYNEQFFGPGTRLTVL.

This chain connects TRBV4-1 to TRBJ2-5; D gene uncertain. Trimming removed 8 bases at V and 3 bases at J, with 13 bases between. The CDR3 runs 13 residues. Germline CDR1 is MGHRA and CDR2 is YSYEKL. The CDR3 region is CASGGGRKETQYF. CDR3 sequence (DNA): TGCGCCAGCGGCGGCGGCCGGAAAGAGACCCAGTACTTC.